The T cell receptor (beta chain) under discussion was sequenced for a study of T cell responses to AZD1222 COVID-19 vaccine. Only in-frame clones appear in the TCRdb table, and some are missing; sequencing was by immunoSEQ multiplex PCR. This table holds roughly 150,000 clones, approximately 85% found once. This sample comprised peripheral blood, obtained on day 0 of AZD1222 vaccination. The clonotype comes from an adult in good health.

CDR3 DNA: TGCGCCAGCGCCACCGATAGGGTTGCAGATACGCAGTATTTT. Its protein product is CASATDRVADTQYF. This rearrangement joins TRBV5-1 to TRBJ2-3, with unresolved D. The V gene's germline CDR1 is SGHRS and CDR2 YFSETQ. V was cut by 7 bases and J by 4 bases, with 16 bases left in between. The CDR3 totals 14 residues.